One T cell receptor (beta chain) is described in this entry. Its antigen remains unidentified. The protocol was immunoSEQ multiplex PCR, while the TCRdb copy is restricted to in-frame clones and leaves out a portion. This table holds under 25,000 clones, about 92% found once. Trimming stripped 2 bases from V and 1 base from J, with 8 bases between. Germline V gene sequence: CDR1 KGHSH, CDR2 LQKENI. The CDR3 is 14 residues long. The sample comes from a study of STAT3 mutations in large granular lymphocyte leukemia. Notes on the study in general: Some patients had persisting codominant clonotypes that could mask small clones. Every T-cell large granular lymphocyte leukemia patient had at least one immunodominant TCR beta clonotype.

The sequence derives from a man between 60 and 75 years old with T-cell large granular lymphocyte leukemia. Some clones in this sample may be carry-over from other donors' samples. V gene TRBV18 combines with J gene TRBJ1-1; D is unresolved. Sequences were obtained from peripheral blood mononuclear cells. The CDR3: CASSPSGGNTEAFF. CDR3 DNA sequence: TGTGCCAGCTCACCATCGGGTGGGAACACTGAAGCTTTCTTT.